This entry features one T cell receptor (beta chain) sequence. Its antigen is currently unknown. The PCR had 60 Vbeta and 13 Jbeta primers. Measured with immunoSEQ multiplex PCR; TCRdb has only the in-frame clones, and not every one. The table includes around 63,000 clones, 65% to 85% detected once. The data derive from a study of cytomegalovirus exposure and HLA in healthy donors. Study findings and constraints: A few chains linked to CMV were shown in vitro to be specific for CMV antigens.

The sequencing input was PBMCs. The clonotype originates from a young woman in good health and CMV-seronegative.

The CDR3 sequence: CASSPSGQPRETQYF. The DNA of the CDR3 is TGTGCCAGTAGTCCCTCGGGACAGCCTAGGGAGACCCAGTACTTC. The V call is TRBV19, the J call TRBJ2-5; the match to TRBD1 covers 7 bases. The CDR3 covers 15 residues. The V and J ends lost 5 bases and 5 bases, in that order; junction bases with no gene match: 11. The germline V gene encodes CDR1 LNHDA and CDR2 SQIVND (reference sequence).